The 9 T cell receptor beta chains in this list originate from one sample, sequenced in a study of shared clonotypes between healthy human individuals. In the naive CD8 group, cells lacked CD45RO and were positively selected for CCR7, so terminally differentiated effector memory CD45RA+ cells were left out. The method was immunoSEQ multiplex PCR; TCRdb's version includes in-frame clones alone and lacks a portion of them. Of around 1,900,000 clones in the sample, over 85% were seen once. The material sequenced was naive CD8+ T cells from PBMCs. These receptor sequences come from a man between 18 and 29 years old in good health. Some clones in this sample may be carry-over from other donors' samples.

Details on this clone: Other DNA sequences in this specimen translate into the identical CDR3. The rearrangement joins TRBV7-9 to TRBJ1-1; 7 nucleotides agree with TRBD1. Germline CDR1 SEHNR, CDR2 FQNEAQ (reference sequence). This CDR3 comprises 14 residues. V was clipped by 5 bases and J by 0 bases; unmatched bases: 3. The CDR3: CASSLGTVNTEAFF. The CDR3 DNA reads as TGTGCCAGCAGCCTCGGGACAGTGAACACTGAAGCTTTCTTT.

This chain links TRBV28 with TRBJ2-7; D is unresolved. From germline, CDR1 is MDHEN and CDR2 SYDVKM. CDR3 length equals 12 residues. V was clipped by 4 bases and J by 5 bases, with 9 bases between them. The CDR3 DNA follows: TGTGCCAGCAGTTGGCGAATTGACGAGCAGTACTTC. It is translated as CASSWRIDEQYF. The complete variable domain, with remaining parts taken from reference TRBV28 and TRBJ2-7, reads DVKVTQSSRYLVKRTGEKVFLECVQDMDHENMFWYRQDPGLGLRLIYFSYDVKMKEKGDIPEGYSVSREKKERFSLILESASTNQTSMYLCASSWRIDEQYFGPGTRLTVT.

This clone was observed a single time. This chain uses TRBV13 with TRBJ2-5; D may be TRBD2 (5 bases). The end of the DNA aligns better with TRBJ2-7, so the J call may be wrong. The CDR3 has 14 amino acids. Germline V gives CDR1 PRHDT, CDR2 FYEKMQ (reference sequence). CDR3 coding DNA: TGTGCCAGCAGCCCGACACGAGCGGCCTACGAGCAGTACTTC. Protein: CASSPTRAAYEQYF.

J is TRBJ1-1 and V is TRBV30; D remains unclear. CDR1 is GTSNPN and CDR2 is SVGIG in the germline V gene (reference sequence). V lost 0 bases and J 6 bases, leaving 17 bases between the germline ends. The CDR3 length is 15 residues. CDR3 sequence reads: CAWSVLSFGYAEAFF. The CDR3 DNA follows: TGTGCCTGGAGTGTACTGTCGTTCGGATACGCTGAAGCTTTCTTT.

The chain couples TRBV19 to TRBJ1-5; D not certain. The germline V gene encodes CDR1 LNHDA and CDR2 SQIVND (reference sequence). This CDR3 comprises 12 residues. The germline V and J ends were trimmed by 9 bases and 4 bases, with 10 bases remaining between them. The CDR3 sequence: CASLGGNQPQHF. The CDR3 region has the DNA TGTGCCAGCCTAGGTGGTAATCAGCCCCAGCATTTT.

The CDR3 DNA reads as TGCGCCAGCAGCCAAGATCGACTAGCGGTAAGCGCGAACACCGGGGAGCTGTTTTTT. It yields the protein CASSQDRLAVSANTGELFF. V usage is TRBV4-1 and J usage is TRBJ2-2; 9 bases align to TRBD2. The ends lost 0 bases at V and 0 bases at J; junction bases unmatched: 8. Germline V gives CDR1 MGHRA, CDR2 YSYEKL. CDR3 size: 19 residues.

Comments on this clone: Other nucleotide sequences from this sample produce the same CDR3. The V call is TRBV7-9, the J call TRBJ2-1, with no clear D. The CDR3 sequence is 16 residues long. Germline lookup yields CDR1 SEHNR and CDR2 FQNEAQ (reference sequence). Trimming stripped 1 base from V and 0 bases from J, with 10 bases between. CDR3 coding DNA: TGTGCCAGCAGCTTAGTTGGCACCAGCTCCTACAATGAGCAGTTCTTC. This sequence encodes CASSLVGTSSYNEQFF. Variable domain in full (rest from reference TRBV7-9 and TRBJ2-1): DTGVSQNPRHKITKRGQNVTFRCDPISEHNRLYWYRQTLGQGPEFLTYFQNEAQLEKSRLLSDRFSAERPKGSFSTLEIQRTEQGDSAMYLCASSLVGTSSYNEQFFGPGTRLTVL.

The CDR3 sequence is CASSQEPGLAGNEQFF. In nucleotides, the CDR3 is TGCGCCAGCAGCCAAGAACCGGGACTAGCTGGGAATGAGCAGTTCTTC. The chain has TRBV4-1 and TRBJ2-1; 9 bases line up with TRBD2. Germline V lookup: CDR1 MGHRA, CDR2 YSYEKL. The ends lost 0 bases at V and 7 bases at J; junction bases unmatched: 7. The CDR3 runs 16 residues.

This rearrangement joins TRBV27 to TRBJ2-1; 10 positions match TRBD2. Per germline, CDR1 MNHEY and CDR2 SMNVEV (reference sequence). The CDR3 loop spans 17 amino acids. J lost 0 bases, V lost 5 bases, and 7 bases had no gene match. CDR3 residues: CASSDKREGSSYNEQFF. In DNA form, the CDR3 reads TGTGCCAGCAGTGACAAGCGGGAGGGGAGCTCCTACAATGAGCAGTTCTTC.